A single T cell receptor beta chain is shown here with its context. This specimen comes from a study of technical replicates of blood from a handful of donors. CDR1 and CDR2 from the germline V gene are MNHEY and SVGAGI. The CDR3 is 15 amino acids. After removal of 2 bases from V and 3 bases from J, the junction contained 4 bases not matched to a gene. The repertoire was sequenced with immunoSEQ multiplex PCR; TCRdb's copy has only in-frame clones and lacks some. The sample gives roughly 64,000 clones, 75% to 90% of which show up once; approximately 5% is in the top ten. The sequence was collected from a human donor in good health. Some clones in this sample may be carry-over from other donors' samples. The chain joins TRBV6-5 to TRBJ2-7; 10 bases are a match to TRBD2. Sequenced input: PBMCs. Here the CDR3 reads CASSYVSSGSYEQYF. The CDR3 coding sequence is TGTGCCAGCAGTTACGTTTCTAGCGGGAGCTACGAGCAGTACTTC.